A single T cell receptor beta chain is shown here with its context. The data originate from a study of T-cell memory formation after mild COVID-19. The CDR3 length is 15 residues. Germline loops: CDR1 SGDLS, CDR2 YYNGEE. Germline trimming cut 3 bases from V and 12 bases from J; bases unmatched to any gene: 12. Each CDR3 protein is one row after TCRdb ran MiXCR on the 5' RACE reads. The table includes roughly 150,000 distinct CDR3 sequences, roughly 13% detected once. Sequencing input: PBMCs or a T cell subset sorted from them (not recorded which). The chain joins TRBV9 to TRBJ2-1, with TRBD2 identical over 10 bases. The sequence was collected from an adult woman who had mild COVID-19 (a few samples of this study predate the infection). Cell type and time point are not known. For the CDR3, the DNA is TGTGCCAGCAGCGAGGGAGCTAGCGGGAGCCCCGGGCAGTTCTTC. Its protein product is CASSEGASGSPGQFF. The entire variable domain, with the rest obtained from reference TRBV9 and TRBJ2-1, is as follows: DSGVTQTPKHLITATGQRVTLRCSPRSGDLSVYWYQQSLDQGLQFLIQYYNGEERAKGNILERFSAQQFPDLHSELNLSSLELGDSALYFCASSEGASGSPGQFFGPGTRLTVL.